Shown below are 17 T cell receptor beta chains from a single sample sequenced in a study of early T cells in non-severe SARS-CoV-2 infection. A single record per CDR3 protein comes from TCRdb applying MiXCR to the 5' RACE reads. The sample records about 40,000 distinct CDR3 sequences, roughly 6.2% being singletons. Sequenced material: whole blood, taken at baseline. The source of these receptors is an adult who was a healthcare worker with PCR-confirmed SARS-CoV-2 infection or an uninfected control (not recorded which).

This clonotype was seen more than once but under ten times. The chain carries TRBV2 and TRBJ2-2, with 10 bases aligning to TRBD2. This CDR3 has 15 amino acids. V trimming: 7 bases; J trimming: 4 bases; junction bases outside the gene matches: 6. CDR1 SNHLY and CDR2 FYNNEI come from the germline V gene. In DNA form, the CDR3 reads TGTGCCAGCAAGCTAGCGGGGGCCAGCACCGGGGAGCTGTTTTTT. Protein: CASKLAGASTGELFF.

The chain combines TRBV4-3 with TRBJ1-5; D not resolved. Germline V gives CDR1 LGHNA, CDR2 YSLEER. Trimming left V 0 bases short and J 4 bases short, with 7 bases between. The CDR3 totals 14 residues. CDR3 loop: CASSQEVGNQPQHF. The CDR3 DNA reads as TGCGCCAGCAGCCAAGAAGTTGGGAATCAGCCCCAGCATTTT.

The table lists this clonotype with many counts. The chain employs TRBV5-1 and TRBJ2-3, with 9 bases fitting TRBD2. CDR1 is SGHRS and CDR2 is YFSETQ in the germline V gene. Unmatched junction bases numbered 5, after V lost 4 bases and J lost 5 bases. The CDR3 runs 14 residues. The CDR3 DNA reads TGCGCCAGCAGCACCGGGACTAGCTTAGATACGCAGTATTTT. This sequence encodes CASSTGTSLDTQYF. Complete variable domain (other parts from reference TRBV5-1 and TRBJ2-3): KAGVTQTPRYLIKTRGQQVTLSCSPISGHRSVSWYQQTPGQGLQFLFEYFSETQRNKGNFPGRFSGRQFSNSRSEMNVSTLELGDSALYLCASSTGTSLDTQYFGPGTRLTVL.

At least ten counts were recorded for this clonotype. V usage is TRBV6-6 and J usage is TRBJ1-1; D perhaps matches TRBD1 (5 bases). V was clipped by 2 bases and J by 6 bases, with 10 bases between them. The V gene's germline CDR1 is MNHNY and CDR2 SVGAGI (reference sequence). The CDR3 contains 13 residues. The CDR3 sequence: CASSYGWGAEAFF. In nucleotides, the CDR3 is TGTGCCAGCAGTTACGGGTGGGGCGCTGAAGCTTTCTTT.

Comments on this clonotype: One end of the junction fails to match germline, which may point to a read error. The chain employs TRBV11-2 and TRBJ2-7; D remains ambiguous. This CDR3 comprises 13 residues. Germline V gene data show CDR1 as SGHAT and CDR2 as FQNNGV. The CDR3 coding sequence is TGTGTCAGCAGCCCACTTGGTAGTGGCGAGCAGTACTTC. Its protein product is CVSSPLGSGEQYF.

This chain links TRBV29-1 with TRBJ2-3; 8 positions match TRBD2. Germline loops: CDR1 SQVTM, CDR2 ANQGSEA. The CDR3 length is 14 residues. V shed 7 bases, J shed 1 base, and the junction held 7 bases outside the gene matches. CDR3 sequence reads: CSALAGPGTDTQYF. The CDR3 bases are TGCAGCGCCTTAGCGGGGCCTGGCACAGATACGCAGTATTTT.

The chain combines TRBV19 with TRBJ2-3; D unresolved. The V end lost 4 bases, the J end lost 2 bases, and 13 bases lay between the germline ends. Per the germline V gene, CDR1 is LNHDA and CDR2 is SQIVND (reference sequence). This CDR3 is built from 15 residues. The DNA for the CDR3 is TGTGCCAGTAGTAGGTTGTTAGAGCTCACAGATACGCAGTATTTT. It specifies CASSRLLELTDTQYF.

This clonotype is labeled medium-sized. The CDR3 loop reads CSAPVGDTEAFF. The CDR3 bases are TGCAGTGCCCCCGTGGGGGACACTGAAGCTTTCTTT. V and J are TRBV20-1 and TRBJ1-1; D is perhaps TRBD1 (5 bases). Trimming pared 6 bases from V and 3 bases from J, leaving 11 bases between. This CDR3 comprises 12 residues. Looked up from germline, CDR1 is DFQATT and CDR2 is SNEGSKA (reference sequence).

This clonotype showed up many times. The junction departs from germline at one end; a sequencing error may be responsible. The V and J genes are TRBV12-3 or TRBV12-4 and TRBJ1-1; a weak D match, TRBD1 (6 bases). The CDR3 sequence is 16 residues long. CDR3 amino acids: CASSHPGTRGNPEAFF. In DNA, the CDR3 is TGTGCCAGCAGTCACCCCGGGACACGGGGGAACCCTGAAGCTTTCTTT.

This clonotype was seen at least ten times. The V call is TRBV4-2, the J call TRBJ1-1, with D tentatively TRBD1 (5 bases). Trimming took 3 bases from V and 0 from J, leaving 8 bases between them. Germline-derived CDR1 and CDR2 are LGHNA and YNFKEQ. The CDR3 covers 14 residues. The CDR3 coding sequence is TGTGCCAGCAGCCAGGAGGGGATGAACACTGAAGCTTTCTTT. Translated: CASSQEGMNTEAFF.

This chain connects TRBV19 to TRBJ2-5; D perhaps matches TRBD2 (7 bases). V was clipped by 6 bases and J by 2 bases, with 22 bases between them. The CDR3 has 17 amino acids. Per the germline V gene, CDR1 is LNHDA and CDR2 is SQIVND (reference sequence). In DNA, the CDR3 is TGTGCCAGTAGCCCTCTAAGAGGGGGTAGCGGGCAAGAGACCCAGTACTTC. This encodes CASSPLRGGSGQETQYF.

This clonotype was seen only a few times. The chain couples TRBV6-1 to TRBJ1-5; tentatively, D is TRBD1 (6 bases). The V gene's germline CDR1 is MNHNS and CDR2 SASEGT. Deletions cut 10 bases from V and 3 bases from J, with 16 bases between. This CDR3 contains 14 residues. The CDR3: CATGGRAINQPQHF. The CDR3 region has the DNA TGTGCCACCGGGGGCAGGGCTATCAATCAGCCCCAGCATTTT.

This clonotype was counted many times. For the CDR3, the DNA is TGTGCCAGCAGTGATATCTCGGGGGGTGGAGGAGAGACCCAGTACTTC. As protein: CASSDISGGGGETQYF. The chain carries TRBV2 and TRBJ2-5; 7 bases fit TRBD2. CDR1 is SNHLY, CDR2 FYNNEI, per germline. V dropped 3 bases and J dropped 4; count of bases not matched to a gene: 11. The CDR3 spans 16 residues.

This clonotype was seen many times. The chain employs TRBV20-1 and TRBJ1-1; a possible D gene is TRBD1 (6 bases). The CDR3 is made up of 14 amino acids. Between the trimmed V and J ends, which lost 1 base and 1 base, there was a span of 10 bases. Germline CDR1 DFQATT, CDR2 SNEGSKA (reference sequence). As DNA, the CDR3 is TGCAGTGCTAGAGTCCCGGGGGCGAACACTGAAGCTTTCTTT. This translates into CSARVPGANTEAFF.

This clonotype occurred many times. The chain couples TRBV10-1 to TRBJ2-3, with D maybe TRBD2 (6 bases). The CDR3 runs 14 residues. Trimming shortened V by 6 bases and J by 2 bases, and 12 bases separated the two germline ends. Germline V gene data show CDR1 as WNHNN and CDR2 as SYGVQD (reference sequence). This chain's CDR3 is CASSLGGPTDTQYF. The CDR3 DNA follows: TGCGCCAGCAGCCTCGGGGGACCCACAGATACGCAGTATTTT.

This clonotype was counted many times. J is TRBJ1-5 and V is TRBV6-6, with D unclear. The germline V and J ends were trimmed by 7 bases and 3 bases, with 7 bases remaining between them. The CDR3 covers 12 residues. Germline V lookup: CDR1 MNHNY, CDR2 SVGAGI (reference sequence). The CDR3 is CASNINNQPQHF. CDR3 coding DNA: TGTGCCAGCAACATAAACAATCAGCCCCAGCATTTT.

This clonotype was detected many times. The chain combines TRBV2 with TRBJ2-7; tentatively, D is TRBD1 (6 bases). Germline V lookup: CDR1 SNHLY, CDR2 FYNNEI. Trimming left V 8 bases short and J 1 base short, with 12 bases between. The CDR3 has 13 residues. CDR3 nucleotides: TGTGCCAGCGGCCGGACAGCATCCTACGAGCAGTACTTC. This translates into CASGRTASYEQYF.